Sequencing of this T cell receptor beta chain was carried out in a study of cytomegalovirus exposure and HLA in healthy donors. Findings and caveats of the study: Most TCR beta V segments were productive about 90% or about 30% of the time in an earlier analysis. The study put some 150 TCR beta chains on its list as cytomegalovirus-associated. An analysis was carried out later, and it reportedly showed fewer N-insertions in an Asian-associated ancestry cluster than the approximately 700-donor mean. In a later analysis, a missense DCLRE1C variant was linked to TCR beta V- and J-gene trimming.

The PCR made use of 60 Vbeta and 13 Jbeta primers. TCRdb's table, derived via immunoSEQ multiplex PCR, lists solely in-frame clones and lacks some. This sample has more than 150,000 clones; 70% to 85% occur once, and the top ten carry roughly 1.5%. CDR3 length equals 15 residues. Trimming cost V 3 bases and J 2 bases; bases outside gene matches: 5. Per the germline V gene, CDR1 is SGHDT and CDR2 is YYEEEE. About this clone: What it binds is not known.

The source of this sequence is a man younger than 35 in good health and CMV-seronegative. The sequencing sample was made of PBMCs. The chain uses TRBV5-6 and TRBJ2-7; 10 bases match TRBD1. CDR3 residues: CASSWGGQGAYEQYF. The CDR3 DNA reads TGTGCCAGCAGCTGGGGTGGACAGGGGGCCTACGAGCAGTACTTC. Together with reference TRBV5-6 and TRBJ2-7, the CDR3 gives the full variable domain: DAGVTQSPTHLIKTRGQQVTLRCSPKSGHDTVSWYQQALGQGPQFIFQYYEEEERQRGNFPDRFSGHQFPNYSSELNVNALLLGDSALYLCASSWGGQGAYEQYFGPGTRLTVT.